This entry concerns a single TCR beta chain. Its antigen is unidentified. The entry originates in a study of cytomegalovirus exposure and HLA in healthy donors. Whole-study context: An early release of data contained 70 million to 95 million unique TCRs, which came from HLA-typed donors. Of all 400 or so donors who were genotyped, roughly 81% belonged to the Caucasian-associated ancestry cluster.

Whole-study results and caveats: The authors listed 150 to 200 TCR beta chains as cytomegalovirus-associated. In a later analysis, a missense DCLRE1C variant was linked to TCR beta V- and J-gene trimming.

PCR amplification relied on 60 Vbeta primers (plus 13 Jbeta primers). Sequencing was performed with immunoSEQ multiplex PCR; in TCRdb, only in-frame clones are kept and a portion is missing. The sample consists of roughly 100,000 clones, 69% of them appearing once. This CDR3 has 16 residues. Germline V gene sequence: CDR1 SGHTA, CDR2 FQGNSA. J gave up 7 bases and V 5 bases, and 14 bases lay outside the gene matches. Material: PBMCs. The chain has TRBV7-2 and TRBJ2-1; 7 bases align to TRBD2. The origin of this receptor is a man aged 25 to 40 in good health and CMV-seronegative. Written as DNA, the CDR3 is TGTGCCAGCAGCCCACGGTATGGCGGGAGTGGAAATGAGCAGTTCTTC. Residues: CASSPRYGGSGNEQFF.